These T cell receptor beta chains were read from a single sample in a study of pediatric ulcerative colitis. The protocol was immunoSEQ multiplex PCR, while the TCRdb copy is restricted to in-frame clones and leaves out a portion. The data contain roughly 64,000 clones, 86% of them singletons. Sequenced: blood. These receptors originate from a boy younger than 18 with severe ulcerative colitis. CDR3s include the opening cysteine and the closing phenylalanine or tryptophan. Each record gives: J gene, V gene, D gene, clone size, CDR3 protein, CDR3 DNA. D genes are given only for firm matches. Clone size appears in some rows only: once, few, many, or a class for an expanded clone.

TRBJ2-1,TRBV6-1,.,.,CASSELESSYNEQFF,TGTGCCAGCAGTGAACTGGAAAGCTCCTACAATGAGCAGTTCTTC
TRBJ1-3,TRBV5-4,.,.,CASSSGMGGNTIYF,TGTGCCAGCAGCTCGGGGATGGGAGGGAACACCATATATTTT
TRBJ2-1,TRBV27,TRBD2,.,CASSSGTSGSIVFIDEQFF,TGTGCCAGCAGTAGCGGGACTAGCGGGAGCATAGTTTTTATAGATGAGCAGTTCTTC
TRBJ1-1,TRBV15,.,.,CATSRGYTEAFF,TGTGCCACCAGCAGAGGATACACTGAAGCTTTCTTT
TRBJ2-1,TRBV7-9,.,.,CASSLWEENNEQFF,TGTGCCAGCAGCTTATGGGAAGAAAACAATGAGCAGTTCTTC
TRBJ1-4,TRBV30,.,.,CAWSVGYRMNEKLFF,TGTGCCTGGAGTGTAGGGTACAGGATGAATGAAAAACTGTTTTTT
TRBJ2-7,TRBV10-1,TRBD2,few,CASSLSGSVSDEQYF,TGCGCCAGCAGCCTAAGCGGGAGTGTTTCCGACGAGCAGTACTTC
TRBJ1-5,TRBV18,TRBD1,.,CASSSGTGLNQPQHF,TGTGCCAGCTCGTCCGGGACAGGGTTAAATCAGCCCCAGCATTTT
TRBJ1-1,TRBV23-1,.,.,CASSHTSPVTGHNTEAFF,TGCGCCAGCAGTCACACCAGTCCTGTTACAGGGCATAACACTGAAGCTTTCTTT
TRBJ2-3,TRBV7-2,TRBD2,.,CASSSSGGSTDTQYF,TGTGCCAGCAGCTCCAGCGGGGGAAGCACAGATACGCAGTATTTT
TRBJ2-7,TRBV7-9,TRBD2,.,CASSFLAGGPYEQYF,TGTGCCAGCAGCTTCCTAGCGGGAGGGCCTTACGAGCAGTACTTC
TRBJ2-5,TRBV6-5,.,.,CASRPGGPGTQYF,TGTGCCAGCAGACCCGGAGGGCCCGGGACCCAGTACTTC
TRBJ2-1,TRBV4-2,.,.,CASSQDPGMDLHEQFF,TGTGCCAGCAGCCAAGATCCCGGGATGGATCTTCATGAGCAGTTCTTC
TRBJ2-7,TRBV19,TRBD1,.,CASSSSTGPYEQYF,TGTGCCAGTAGTTCCTCGACAGGGCCCTACGAGCAGTACTTC
TRBJ2-3,TRBV30,TRBD2,.,CAWSVLRLADTDTQYF,TGTGCCTGGAGTGTACTACGACTAGCGGACACAGATACGCAGTATTTT
TRBJ2-1,TRBV29-1,.,many,CSVGAEFPKQFF,TGCAGCGTCGGAGCCGAGTTCCCAAAGCAGTTCTTC
TRBJ2-5,TRBV4-2,TRBD2,.,CASSQPSSGEETQYF,TGTGCCAGCAGCCAGCCCTCTAGCGGAGAAGAGACCCAGTACTTC
TRBJ2-1,TRBV4-3,.,.,CASSHGGAYNEQFF,TGCGCCAGCAGCCATGGAGGGGCATACAATGAGCAGTTCTTC